Listed below are T cell receptor beta chains from one sample, sequenced in a study of OX40 agonist ivuxolimab in advanced cancers. Produced via immunoSEQ multiplex PCR; TCRdb's table is partial and in-frame only. Of about 72,000 clones listed, over 85% are singletons. Material: CD4+ or CD8+ T cells sorted from blood, obtained in a trial of the OX40 agonist ivuxolimab. These receptor sequences come from an adult with an advanced solid tumor such as melanoma, head and neck, liver or kidney cancer. Each CDR3 is given without its conserved first and last residue. Each record gives: clone size, V gene, J gene, CDR3 protein. Expanded clones are given a class, and other clones once, few, many or no size at all.

size: .; V: TRBV7-9; J: TRBJ2-2; CDR3: ASTIGGTNTGELF
size: .; V: TRBV6-6; J: TRBJ1-2; CDR3: ASSYGEGGINYGYT
size: .; V: TRBV25-1; J: TRBJ1-6; CDR3: ASSQTGFSDSPLH
size: once; V: TRBV7-4; J: TRBJ2-7; CDR3: ASSRNEQY
size: .; V: TRBV7-6; J: TRBJ2-4; CDR3: ASSSRQGGNIQY
size: .; V: TRBV5-4; J: TRBJ2-3; CDR3: ASSLDGGKVGTDTQY
size: .; V: TRBV11-2; J: TRBJ1-1; CDR3: ASSLSWGTEAF
size: .; V: TRBV2; J: TRBJ1-3; CDR3: ASSEANRVGNTIY
size: once; V: TRBV27; J: TRBJ1-4; CDR3: ASSRSNEKLF
size: .; V: TRBV5-1; J: TRBJ2-1; CDR3: ASSPGTGGFTYNEQF
size: .; V: TRBV28; J: TRBJ2-1; CDR3: ASRAGTSMNEQF
size: few; V: TRBV5-6; J: TRBJ2-2; CDR3: ASSLVSAGAGELF
size: .; V: TRBV15; J: TRBJ2-5; CDR3: ATSRDSGAAGETQY
size: .; V: TRBV19; J: TRBJ1-2; CDR3: ASSMGSGGSVYGYT
size: .; V: TRBV7-2; J: TRBJ2-7; CDR3: ASSFGSFAYEQY
size: few; V: TRBV27; J: TRBJ1-2; CDR3: ASSPAATRGGYT
size: few; V: TRBV10-3; J: TRBJ1-1; CDR3: AISESYSYEAF
size: .; V: TRBV10-2; J: TRBJ2-2; CDR3: ASRTSGGNTGELF
size: .; V: TRBV7-2; J: TRBJ2-7; CDR3: ASSFRRGTGEQY
size: .; V: TRBV28; J: TRBJ2-2; CDR3: ASLATPGTQNTGELF
size: .; V: TRBV30; J: TRBJ2-1; CDR3: AWALAGNYNEQF
size: once; V: TRBV19; J: .; CDR3: ASSMKLHSSYEQY
size: few; V: TRBV5-1; J: TRBJ2-5; CDR3: ASSLWGTETQY
size: few; V: TRBV5-1; J: TRBJ2-3; CDR3: ASSLVSGSTDTQY
size: .; V: TRBV19; J: TRBJ1-6; CDR3: ASTFREATSPLH
size: .; V: TRBV5-5; J: TRBJ1-4; CDR3: ASSPAGTTNEKLF
size: .; V: TRBV5-1; J: TRBJ1-1; CDR3: ASSLTGERGTEAF